This TCR beta chain was observed in a study of T cells in Graves' hyperthyroidism and ophthalmopathy. Reasons for excluding patients were uncontrolled infection, other autoimmune disease, pregnancy or lactation. Out of 10 ml of fresh peripheral blood came the PBMCs. The study's findings and limits: Most clonotypes expanded in the thyroid (above 0.001) were also present in blood. In validation, the model predicted ophthalmopathy. These predictions came a median about 6.8 months before onset.

Unmatched junction bases numbered 12, after V lost 6 bases and J lost 8 bases. Germline loops: CDR1 DFQATT, CDR2 SNEGSKA (reference sequence). The CDR3 is 13 residues long. The source material, RNA transcripts, was used to amplify TCR beta CDR3 regions. The HTBI primer set drove a first-round RT-PCR of the TCR CDR3. TCRdb re-derived calls from the multiplex PCR reads in MiXCR, one entry per CDR3 protein. This table holds some 350,000 distinct CDR3 sequences, about 15% found once. In this sample, this clonotype turned up a few times. Its antigen is still unknown. V usage is TRBV20-1 and J usage is TRBJ1-2; 7 bases match TRBD1. The receptor's source is a woman in her sixties with Graves' ophthalmopathy. The sequenced sample was blood. CDR3 DNA sequence: TGCAGTGCCCTTCGACAGGGAAGGGAGGGCTACACCTTC. Residues: CSALRQGREGYTF.